Listed below are T cell receptor beta chains from one sample, sequenced in a study of T cell repertoires in cytomegalovirus infection. TCRdb independently ran MiXCR on the reads; one entry per CDR3 protein. The table shows approximately 310,000 distinct CDR3 sequences, with roughly 25% occurring only once. Antigen specificity for these receptors is unknown. Here the sequenced sample was cultured PBMCs, taken from culture after CMV antigen stimulation. The receptors were sampled from a human donor in good health (CMV status not recorded). Some clones in this sample may be carry-over from other donors' samples. Each CDR3 is given with its conserved first and last residue.

CDR3	V	J
CATSRDRSYNEQFF	TRBV15	TRBJ2-1
CASIGQGNEAFF	TRBV6-2/TRBV6-3	TRBJ1-1
CASSPPGTKNTEAFF	TRBV6-5	TRBJ1-1
CASSPTGLAGRDNEQFF	TRBV11-3	TRBJ2-1
CASSDYRGLTAGANVLTF	TRBV11-2	TRBJ2-6
CASSPTRVNTEAFF	TRBV28	TRBJ1-1
CASRDRGAGYTF	TRBV19	TRBJ1-2
CASSLSKLSSGNTIYF	TRBV7-9	TRBJ1-3
CASSPSRSTAGAGELFF	TRBV27	TRBJ2-2
CASKRLAGRDTDTQYF	TRBV6-2/TRBV6-3	TRBJ2-3
CASSQDRRTSGYSSYNEQFF	TRBV3-1	TRBJ2-1
CASSSDGSSGNTIYF	TRBV5-1	TRBJ1-3
CAIRTLGGRSTDTQYF	TRBV10-3	TRBJ2-3
CSARDNREEEKLFF	TRBV20-1	TRBJ1-4
CASSPTWGLAGVANEQFF	TRBV19	TRBJ2-1
CASSLAGIDEQFF	TRBV5-4	TRBJ2-1
CASSTRGRETEAFF	TRBV11-2	TRBJ1-1
CASNVGVQNEQFF	TRBV12-3/TRBV12-4	TRBJ2-1
CASSRSYGYTF	TRBV6-2/TRBV6-3	TRBJ1-2
CASGCRQPQHF	TRBV12-5	TRBJ1-5
CASSFSGGPFDEQFF	TRBV5-1	TRBJ2-1
CSVEDLPGHSSGNTIYF	TRBV29-1	TRBJ1-3
CASSSPGFLDIQYF	TRBV7-9	TRBJ2-4
CASSLAGLEQFF	TRBV7-2	TRBJ2-1
CASSLEGSTDTQYF	TRBV6-1	TRBJ2-3
CAWSTVRGETQYF	TRBV30	TRBJ2-5
CASSKGGRAQPQHF	TRBV6-2/TRBV6-3	TRBJ1-5
CASSLGDVRNYGYTF	TRBV7-2	TRBJ1-2
CSARDLATSGNTIYF	TRBV20-1	TRBJ1-3
CASSIPGLADLYNEQFF	TRBV19	TRBJ2-1
CASRSHGGFYGYTF	TRBV28	TRBJ1-2
CASSGAGADEQYF	TRBV28	TRBJ2-7
CSARGLQIVPDTQYF	TRBV20-1	TRBJ2-3
CASRDRGEQPQHF	TRBV6-2/TRBV6-3	TRBJ1-5
CSAGRLAGGPSTDTQYF	TRBV20-1	TRBJ2-3